Presented here are 18 T cell receptor beta chains from one specimen sequenced in a study of blood T cells in healthy people across ages. A sample-barcoded 5' primer and a J-beta primer mix were used in a second PCR of about 7 to 11 cycles. TCRdb reprocessed the 5' RACE reads with MiXCR, giving one entry per CDR3 protein. This sample has over 700,000 distinct CDR3 sequences, with more than 20% found just once. Separately, the same data were catalogued under a study of T cells of mothers and their children.

The sequencing sample was made of blood. Receptors originate from a boy aged 10-17 years in good health.

This clonotype occurred a few times. This chain links TRBV25-1 with TRBJ1-1; 8 nucleotides agree with TRBD1. With V trimmed by 7 bases and J by 3 bases, 7 bases remained unmatched. The CDR3 extends over 14 amino acids. Looked up from germline, CDR1 is MGHDK and CDR2 is SYGVNS. CDR3 in amino acids: CASIEQGEDTEAFF. The CDR3 DNA sequence: TGTGCCAGCATCGAACAGGGGGAGGACACTGAAGCTTTCTTT.

V is TRBV20-1 and J is TRBJ2-1; 10 bases are shared with TRBD2. This CDR3 comprises 16 residues. CDR1 is DFQATT, CDR2 SNEGSKA, per germline (reference sequence). Trimming removed 0 bases from V and 6 bases from J; junction bases left unmatched: 8. The CDR3 coding sequence is TGCAGTGCTAGAGAACTAGCGGGAAATCTAGGCAATGAGCAGTTCTTC. Its translation is CSARELAGNLGNEQFF.

This clonotype was seen a handful of times. At one boundary the junction diverges from the germline segment, which might be a read error. This chain connects TRBV29-1 to TRBJ1-3, with D possibly TRBD1 on 5 matching bases. This CDR3 comprises 13 residues. CDR1 and CDR2 (germline): SQVTM, ANQGSEA. In nucleotides, the CDR3 is TGCGGCGTTGAGACGGCAGGGGGAAACACCATATATTTT. It translates to CGVETAGGNTIYF.

The chain recombines TRBV20-1 with TRBJ2-3; 8 nucleotides agree with TRBD1. CDR1 is DFQATT, CDR2 SNEGSKA, per germline (reference sequence). The CDR3 is 15 residues long. The V and J ends lost 4 bases and 3 bases, in that order; junction bases with no gene match: 9. The CDR3 sequence: CSATEGDRRTDTQYF. Here the CDR3 DNA reads TGCAGTGCTACCGAAGGGGACAGGAGGACAGATACGCAGTATTTT.

This clonotype was recorded a few times. V usage is TRBV7-9 and J usage is TRBJ1-1; D gene uncertain. The CDR3 is 13 amino acids. Trimming pared 5 bases from V and 2 bases from J, leaving 9 bases between. Germline V gene sequence: CDR1 SEHNR, CDR2 FQNEAQ (reference sequence). The CDR3 loop reads CASSARINTEAFF. Here the CDR3 DNA reads TGTGCCAGCAGCGCCCGTATCAACACTGAAGCTTTCTTT.

This clonotype has more than one count but fewer than ten. The rearrangement links TRBV5-1 to TRBJ2-2; TRBD1 matches 10 bases. The length of the CDR3 is 16 residues. The V gene's germline CDR1 is SGHRS and CDR2 YFSETQ. V dropped 2 bases and J dropped 6; count of bases not matched to a gene: 7. Here the CDR3 reads CASSLPGQGIPGELFF. As DNA, the CDR3 is TGCGCCAGCAGCTTACCGGGACAGGGGATTCCCGGGGAGCTGTTTTTT.

The chain has TRBV6-2 or TRBV6-3 and TRBJ1-1; no clear D gene. The CDR3 runs to 15 residues. Trimming removed 4 bases at V and 0 bases at J, with 12 bases between. The germline gives CDR1 MNHEY, CDR2 SVGEGT. For the CDR3, the DNA is TGTGCCAGCAGTTTACGGGCGGCTATGAACACTGAAGCTTTCTTT. Translated, it gives CASSLRAAMNTEAFF.

This clonotype was observed a few times. The chain is built from TRBV14 and TRBJ1-3; D is uncertain. The CDR3 has 13 residues. Per the germline V gene, CDR1 is SGHDN and CDR2 is FVKESK. V was cut by 2 bases and J by 0 bases, with 2 bases left in between. The CDR3 here is CASSQTSGNTIYF. The CDR3 nucleotides are TGTGCCAGCAGCCAAACCTCTGGAAACACCATATATTTT.

About this clonotype itself: A read error may produce the germline difference seen at one junction end. V usage is TRBV4-2 and J usage is TRBJ2-7; D unclear. Germline lookup yields CDR1 LGHNA and CDR2 YNFKEQ. This CDR3 is 9 amino acids long. For the CDR3, the DNA is TGTGCCAGCAGAACCGACCTCGACTTC. Translating gives CASRTDLDF.

Turning to this clonotype: A junction boundary mismatches the germline segment, possibly from a read error. This sequence joins TRBV29-1 and TRBJ2-7; either TRBD1 or TRBD2 may supply D (5 bases each). This CDR3 spans 13 amino acids. The germline V gene has CDR1 SQVTM and CDR2 ANQGSEA. CDR3 nucleotide sequence: TGCAGCGTCCCCCTAGGGACGGGCTACGAGCAGTATTTC. Its protein is CSVPLGTGYEQYF.

The sample holds a few counts of this clonotype. The J gene is TRBJ2-4, the V gene TRBV7-9, with 11 positions matching TRBD1. Germline lookup yields CDR1 SEHNR and CDR2 FQNEAQ (reference sequence). V lost 5 bases to trimming and J lost 0 bases; unmatched junction nucleotides: 9. The CDR3 totals 18 residues. CDR3 coding DNA: TGTGCCAGCAGCCCCGGGGACAGGGGGGCCATAGCCAAAAACATTCAGTACTTC. This sequence encodes CASSPGDRGAIAKNIQYF.

The chain links TRBV12-3 or TRBV12-4 to TRBJ2-3; D is unclear. The V end lost 1 base, the J end lost 2 bases, and 10 bases lay between the germline ends. There are 15 residues in the CDR3. CDR3 sequence reads: CASSLDGSYTDTQYF. Written as DNA, the CDR3 is TGTGCCAGCAGTTTAGATGGCAGTTACACAGATACGCAGTATTTT.

The sample holds a few counts of this clonotype. The V gene is TRBV20-1, the J gene TRBJ2-5; TRBD2 aligns across 7 bases. The J call may be incorrect, as the DNA end agrees better with TRBJ2-7. This CDR3 spans 14 amino acids. The V gene's germline CDR1 is DFQATT and CDR2 SNEGSKA (reference sequence). The CDR3 bases are TGCAGTGCTAGCCAACGGGGGGAGACCTACGAGCAGTACTTC. It translates to CSASQRGETYEQYF.

V is TRBV20-1 and J is TRBJ1-2; 7 bases agree with TRBD1. Germline assignment: CDR1 DFQATT and CDR2 SNEGSKA (reference sequence). The CDR3 spans 14 residues. V shed 0 bases, J shed 4 bases, and the junction held 5 bases outside the gene matches. CDR3 nucleotides: TGCAGTGCTAGAGATCAGACAGGGCCCTATGGCTACACCTTC. Protein sequence: CSARDQTGPYGYTF.

The rearrangement links TRBV12-3 or TRBV12-4 to TRBJ1-1; maybe TRBD1 (5 bases). The CDR3 consists of 16 residues. Trimming removed 4 bases at V and 1 base at J, with 16 bases between. The CDR3 nucleotides read TGTGCCAGCAGTTCCTACAGGAACGGGGGGAACACTGAAGCTTTCTTT. This gives the protein CASSSYRNGGNTEAFF.

The chain has TRBV19 and TRBJ2-3, with TRBD2 matching 7 bases. Germline CDR1 and CDR2: LNHDA and SQIVND (reference sequence). The CDR3 runs to 15 residues. Trimming removed 2 bases from V and 4 bases from J; junction bases left unmatched: 6. The CDR3: CASSIMGGGADTQYF. CDR3 DNA: TGTGCCAGTAGTATAATGGGCGGGGGTGCAGATACGCAGTATTTT.

The chain uses TRBV20-1 and TRBJ1-6; D gene ambiguous. Germline CDR1 and CDR2: DFQATT and SNEGSKA (reference sequence). The ends were cut back, 0 bases at V and 10 bases at J, with 4 bases in the middle. There are 11 residues in the CDR3. This chain's CDR3 is CSAREGSPLHF. The DNA of the CDR3 is TGCAGTGCTAGAGAGGGGTCACCCCTCCACTTT.

The chain has TRBV29-1 and TRBJ2-5; 9 bases map to TRBD2. The CDR3 contains 13 residues. The junction had 10 bases not matched to a gene; V was cut back by 7 bases and J by 7 bases. Per the germline V gene, CDR1 is SQVTM and CDR2 is ANQGSEA. Here the CDR3 reads CSAGAGGEGTQYF. The CDR3 DNA sequence: TGCAGCGCTGGGGCGGGAGGGGAAGGGACCCAGTACTTC.